Listed below are T cell receptor beta chains from one sample, sequenced in a study of T cells in Graves' hyperthyroidism and ophthalmopathy. TCRdb used MiXCR to reprocess the multiplex PCR reads, holding one entry per CDR3 protein. The data hold 700,000 to 950,000 distinct CDR3 sequences, with around a third observed a single time. Material: blood. The receptors stem from a woman between 40 and 50 years old with Graves' hyperthyroidism. CDR3s include the opening cysteine and the closing phenylalanine or tryptophan. D genes are given only for firm matches. Clone size is stated in some rows and not others, as once, few, many or a class when expanded.

clone size: .; D gene: .; J gene: TRBJ1-2; V gene: TRBV9; CDR3 DNA: TGTGCCAGCAGCGTAGATCGAAGGATTTCGGCCTATGGCTACACCTTC; CDR3 protein: CASSVDRRISAYGYTF
clone size: once; D gene: TRBD1; J gene: TRBJ1-1; V gene: TRBV29-1; CDR3 DNA: TGCAGCGCGCTCGGGACAGGAACTCATTGGAACACTGAAGCTTTCTTT; CDR3 protein: CSALGTGTHWNTEAFF
clone size: .; D gene: .; J gene: TRBJ2-3; V gene: TRBV10-3; CDR3 DNA: TGTGCCATCGGTGAGTCGGGGGCCAGTAAACTTAAATTATCAGATACGCAGTATTTT; CDR3 protein: CAIGESGASKLKLSDTQYF
clone size: .; D gene: TRBD2; J gene: TRBJ2-6; V gene: TRBV4-3; CDR3 DNA: TGCGCCAGCAGCCGAGGACGGAGCGGGAGGGCCAACGTCCTGACTTTC; CDR3 protein: CASSRGRSGRANVLTF
clone size: .; D gene: .; J gene: TRBJ1-6; V gene: TRBV14; CDR3 DNA: TGTGTCAGCAGCCAAGATAGCGGTTTTGATTCACCCCTCCACTTT; CDR3 protein: CVSSQDSGFDSPLHF
clone size: once; D gene: .; J gene: TRBJ2-2; V gene: TRBV7-9; CDR3 DNA: TGTGCCAGCAGGGAATTTGGGATGGTGAACACCGGGGAGCTGTTTTTT; CDR3 protein: CASREFGMVNTGELFF
clone size: few; D gene: .; J gene: TRBJ2-7; V gene: TRBV12-3/TRBV12-4; CDR3 DNA: TGTGCCAGCAGACCTACCTTAATCTCCTACGAGCAGTACTTC; CDR3 protein: CASRPTLISYEQYF
clone size: many; D gene: TRBD2; J gene: TRBJ2-7; V gene: TRBV12-3/TRBV12-4; CDR3 DNA: TGTGCCAGCAGAGATGCGGGACTAGCGTCTCTTGAGCAGTACTTC; CDR3 protein: CASRDAGLASLEQYF
clone size: .; D gene: TRBD1; J gene: TRBJ2-7; V gene: TRBV7-9; CDR3 DNA: TGTGCCAGCAGCCAAGTCCCGGGACAGTCCTACGAGCAGTACTTC; CDR3 protein: CASSQVPGQSYEQYF
clone size: few; D gene: TRBD1; J gene: TRBJ1-5; V gene: TRBV2; CDR3 DNA: TGTGCCAGCAGTTCCACAGGGGGCCGTCAGCCCCAGCATTTT; CDR3 protein: CASSSTGGRQPQHF
clone size: many; D gene: .; J gene: TRBJ1-1; V gene: TRBV20-1; CDR3 DNA: TGCAGTGCTTCGTTGTCAGGGAACACTGAAGCTTTCTTT; CDR3 protein: CSASLSGNTEAFF
clone size: few; D gene: TRBD1; J gene: TRBJ1-1; V gene: TRBV19; CDR3 DNA: TGTGCCAGTAGTATAGACCGGCCAGGGGGGATTGAAGCTTTCTTT; CDR3 protein: CASSIDRPGGIEAFF
clone size: .; D gene: .; J gene: TRBJ2-2; V gene: TRBV4-1; CDR3 DNA: TGCGCCAGCAGCCAAGAATGGGAACTTAACACCGGGGAGCTGTTTTTT; CDR3 protein: CASSQEWELNTGELFF
clone size: many; D gene: .; J gene: TRBJ1-2; V gene: TRBV12-3/TRBV12-4; CDR3 DNA: TGTGCCAGCTCCCCGGGACCCAGGAGCGGCTACACCTTC; CDR3 protein: CASSPGPRSGYTF
clone size: many; D gene: .; J gene: TRBJ1-1; V gene: TRBV20-1; CDR3 DNA: TGCAGTGGTAATCAGAGGACTGAAGCTTTCTTT; CDR3 protein: CSGNQRTEAFF
clone size: .; D gene: .; J gene: TRBJ1-5; V gene: TRBV5-1; CDR3 DNA: TGCGCCAGCAGCTTGGGTCCGTATAGCCAGCCCCAGCATTTT; CDR3 protein: CASSLGPYSQPQHF
clone size: many; D gene: .; J gene: TRBJ1-5; V gene: TRBV7-9; CDR3 DNA: TGTGCCAGCAGCTTGGGGGGGTTAGATCAGCCCCAGCATTTT; CDR3 protein: CASSLGGLDQPQHF
clone size: .; D gene: .; J gene: TRBJ1-1; V gene: TRBV12-3/TRBV12-4; CDR3 DNA: TGTGCCAGCAGTTTAATGTTTGGGGGAGCCACTGAAGCTTTCTTT; CDR3 protein: CASSLMFGGATEAFF
clone size: .; D gene: TRBD2; J gene: TRBJ2-1; V gene: TRBV19; CDR3 DNA: TGTGCCAGTAGGGCCGGACTAGCGGGGTACAATGAGCAGTTCTTC; CDR3 protein: CASRAGLAGYNEQFF
clone size: .; D gene: .; J gene: TRBJ2-2; V gene: TRBV20-1; CDR3 DNA: TGCAGTGCTAGAGACTGGCGCTTTGGGGGCGGCACCGGGGAGCTGTTTTTT; CDR3 protein: CSARDWRFGGGTGELFF
clone size: .; D gene: TRBD1; J gene: TRBJ1-6; V gene: TRBV9; CDR3 DNA: TGTGCCAGCAGCGTAGGAAGGACAGGGGGCGGGACACCCCTCCACTTT; CDR3 protein: CASSVGRTGGGTPLHF
clone size: .; D gene: TRBD1; J gene: TRBJ1-3; V gene: TRBV12-3/TRBV12-4; CDR3 DNA: TGTGCCAGCAGTTTGGAACTACAGGACAGGGCTGGAAACACCATATATTTT; CDR3 protein: CASSLELQDRAGNTIYF
clone size: .; D gene: .; J gene: TRBJ1-3; V gene: TRBV12-3/TRBV12-4; CDR3 DNA: TGTGCCAGCAGCCTTGGAGGGCGAAACACCATATATTTT; CDR3 protein: CASSLGGRNTIYF
clone size: few; D gene: .; J gene: TRBJ2-7; V gene: TRBV11-1; CDR3 DNA: TGTGCCAGCAGCTTAGAAAGGGGCTCCGAGCAGTACTTC; CDR3 protein: CASSLERGSEQYF
clone size: .; D gene: .; J gene: TRBJ1-6; V gene: TRBV7-6; CDR3 DNA: TGTGCCAGCAGCTTAGCGGTCAGCTCCTATAATTCACCCTTCCACTTT; CDR3 protein: CASSLAVSSYNSPFHF
clone size: few; D gene: .; J gene: TRBJ1-1; V gene: TRBV16; CDR3 DNA: TGTGCCAGCAGCCATCCCTCCACAGGGATCGCTGAAGCTTTCTTT; CDR3 protein: CASSHPSTGIAEAFF
clone size: .; D gene: .; J gene: TRBJ2-7; V gene: TRBV20-1; CDR3 DNA: TGCAGTGCTAGAGTATACAATGAGCAGTACTTC; CDR3 protein: CSARVYNEQYF
clone size: .; D gene: .; J gene: TRBJ1-2; V gene: TRBV25-1; CDR3 DNA: TGTGCCACCTTGGTCGGGGAAGGCTACACCTTC; CDR3 protein: CATLVGEGYTF
clone size: .; D gene: .; J gene: TRBJ1-5; V gene: TRBV12-3/TRBV12-4; CDR3 DNA: TGTGCCAGCAGTTTATCATGGGGGGTCAACAATCAGCCCCAGCATTTT; CDR3 protein: CASSLSWGVNNQPQHF
clone size: .; D gene: .; J gene: TRBJ2-5; V gene: TRBV20-1; CDR3 DNA: TGCAGTGCTAGGGTCACCGTGGGGAAAGAGACCCAGTACTTC; CDR3 protein: CSARVTVGKETQYF
clone size: .; D gene: TRBD1; J gene: TRBJ1-6; V gene: TRBV7-2; CDR3 DNA: TGTGCCAGCAGCCAAGATCGATCAGGGGGCCGGGATTCACCCCTCCACTTT; CDR3 protein: CASSQDRSGGRDSPLHF
clone size: .; D gene: TRBD2; J gene: TRBJ2-3; V gene: TRBV11-2; CDR3 DNA: TGTGCCAGCAGCCTCTGGGGAGCGGGGGCGAGAGATACGCAGTATTTT; CDR3 protein: CASSLWGAGARDTQYF
clone size: many; D gene: TRBD2; J gene: TRBJ2-5; V gene: TRBV29-1; CDR3 DNA: TGCAGCGTTGAAGGTGGCCCCGGGAGGCAAGAGACCCAGTACTTC; CDR3 protein: CSVEGGPGRQETQYF
clone size: once; D gene: .; J gene: TRBJ2-1; V gene: TRBV10-3; CDR3 DNA: TGTGCCACCCGGAGCAGGGGTGGTGAGCAGTTCTTC; CDR3 protein: CATRSRGGEQFF
clone size: many; D gene: .; J gene: TRBJ1-2; V gene: TRBV29-1; CDR3 DNA: TGCAGCGTTGAAGATCAAGGAGGGGCCTATGGCTACACTTTC; CDR3 protein: CSVEDQGGAYGYTF
clone size: .; D gene: .; J gene: TRBJ2-6; V gene: TRBV7-2; CDR3 DNA: TGTGCCAGCAGCTTAAGGTCCCGGACTTTC; CDR3 protein: CASSLRSRTF
clone size: many; D gene: .; J gene: TRBJ1-6; V gene: TRBV4-1; CDR3 DNA: TGCGCCAGCAGCCAAGATACAACAGGAGCTGATTCACCCCTCCACTTT; CDR3 protein: CASSQDTTGADSPLHF